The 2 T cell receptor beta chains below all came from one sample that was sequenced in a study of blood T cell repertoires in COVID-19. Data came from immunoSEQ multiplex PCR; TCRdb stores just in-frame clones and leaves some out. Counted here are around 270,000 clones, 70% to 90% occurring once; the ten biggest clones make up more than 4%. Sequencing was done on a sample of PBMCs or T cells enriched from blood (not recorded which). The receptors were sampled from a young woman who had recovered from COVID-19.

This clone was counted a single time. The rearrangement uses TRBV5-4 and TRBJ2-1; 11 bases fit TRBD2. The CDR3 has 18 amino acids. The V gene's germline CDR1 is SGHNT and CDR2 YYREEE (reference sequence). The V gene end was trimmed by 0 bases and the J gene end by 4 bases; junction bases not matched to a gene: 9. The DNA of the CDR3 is TGTGCCAGCAGCTTGGTGATAGCGGGAGGGCCGGGTTACAATGAGCAGTTCTTC. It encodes CASSLVIAGGPGYNEQFF.

The CDR3 sequence: CASKSTLNTEAFF. CDR3 DNA sequence: TGTGCCAGTAAGTCGACACTTAACACTGAAGCTTTCTTT. This chain links TRBV6-6 with TRBJ1-1; unclear D gene. Germline V lookup: CDR1 MNHNY, CDR2 SVGAGI (reference sequence). V was shortened by 9 bases and J by 2 bases, with 13 bases between the two germline ends. The CDR3 is 13 amino acids.